This T cell receptor (beta chain) was observed in a study of blood T cell repertoires in COVID-19. Authors' processing steps: Estimates of nucleated cell counts were drawn from the amplification of reference gene primers. Only in-frame clones appear in the TCRdb table, and some are missing; sequencing was by immunoSEQ multiplex PCR. Clonal size and the V and J genes are those of that table, whereas D and trimming came from the DNA. Among roughly 670,000 clones listed, around 89% were seen once. The CDR3 contains 13 residues. Germline CDR1 reads SQVTM; CDR2 reads ANQGSEA. V was clipped by 4 bases and J by 3 bases, with 12 bases between them.

This chain connects TRBV29-1 to TRBJ1-1, with D maybe TRBD1 (5 bases). The sequencing sample was made of peripheral blood. The clonotype comes from a woman under 30 with acute or convalescent COVID-19. CDR3 sequence: CSVGYRGDTEAFF. In DNA form, the CDR3 reads TGCAGCGTTGGGTATAGGGGTGACACTGAAGCTTTCTTT.